Detailed here is one T cell receptor beta chain. Its antigen is not yet known. Base qualities are not provided; no much larger clone lies one nucleotide away. These data come from a study of technical replicates of blood from several donors (dated by TCRdb to 2016 to 2017). Library preparation was by the immunoSEQ multiplex PCR assay. The table comes from immuneACCESS by way of TCRdb, which keeps in-frame sequences with V and J called. Part of the clones is missing from these tables; in studies checked, under half for an unresolved V gene and the rest for unknown reasons. The sample contains roughly 71,000 clones, 90% to 95% of them found a single time. The ten largest clonotypes hold around 0.37% of the sample. From its cysteine to its phenylalanine, the CDR3 spans 12 amino acids. Only the CDR3 part of the read is kept: 36 bases, read in frame from the first base. The germline V gene (reference sequence) sets CDR1 to SEHNR and CDR2 to FQNEAQ. V ends up 7 bases short and J 7 bases short, with an unmatched junction base count of 5.

Sequenced sample: T cells isolated from PBMCs. This clonotype was sampled from a human donor in good health. This chain joins TRBV7-9 to TRBJ2-7, with TRBD2 matching 9 junction bases. CDR3 sequence: CASTASGIEQYF. The sequenced DNA: TGTGCCAGCACGGCTAGCGGGATTGAGCAGTACTTC.